This T cell receptor beta chain came from a study of blood T cells in healthy people across ages. It was with a sample-barcoded 5' primer and a J-beta primer mix that a second PCR of about 6 to 11 cycles was run. TCRdb itself ran the 5' RACE reads through MiXCR, one entry per CDR3 protein. The sample records 500,000 to 650,000 distinct CDR3 sequences, about 28% being singletons. The CDR3 loop spans 12 amino acids. From germline, CDR1 is DFQATT and CDR2 SNEGSKA (reference sequence). V lost 3 bases and J lost 5, with 10 bases in between. This clonotype was seen a few times. Another study also made use of these data, one on T cells of mothers and their children.

The receptor was isolated from a boy younger than 10 in good health. The chain links TRBV20-1 to TRBJ2-5; D may be TRBD1 (6 bases). Sequencing was carried out using blood. The CDR3 nucleotides are TGCAGTGCTAGGAGTCAGGGGGAGACCCAGTACTTC. Amino acids: CSARSQGETQYF.